This entry describes one T cell receptor (beta chain). One entry per CDR3 protein, called by TCRdb with MiXCR from the reads. The sample lists roughly 150,000 distinct CDR3 sequences; 20% to 30% were seen once. This sample is part of a study of T cell repertoires in cytomegalovirus infection. Trimming took 4 bases from V and 0 from J, leaving 13 bases between them. Germline values: CDR1 MDHEN, CDR2 SYDVKM. The CDR3 is made up of 16 amino acids. The rearrangement links TRBV28 to TRBJ2-4, with D perhaps matching TRBD1 (6 bases). This receptor was obtained from a human donor in good health (CMV status not recorded). Some clones in this sample may be carry-over from other donors' samples. Input material: PBMCs. The CDR3 loop reads CASSSPEGVAKNIQYF. Here the CDR3 DNA reads TGTGCCAGCAGTTCCCCCGAGGGGGTAGCCAAAAACATTCAGTACTTC. The full variable domain, in which reference TRBV28 and TRBJ2-4 provide the parts outside the CDR3, is DVKVTQSSRYLVKRTGEKVFLECVQDMDHENMFWYRQDPGLGLRLIYFSYDVKMKEKGDIPEGYSVSREKKERFSLILESASTNQTSMYLCASSSPEGVAKNIQYFGAGTRLSVL.